The 25 T cell receptor beta chains below all came from one sample that was sequenced in a study of blood T cell repertoires in COVID-19. Clones were read by immunoSEQ multiplex PCR, and TCRdb kept only the in-frame ones, dropping some. The data show about 260,000 clones, 88% seen once. Material for sequencing was peripheral blood. These receptors all stem from a man in his sixties who had recovered from COVID-19.

The V call is TRBV5-4, the J call TRBJ1-2, with a weak D call TRBD1 (6 bases). The ends were cut back, 5 bases at V and 1 base at J, with 18 bases in the middle. The germline V gene encodes CDR1 SGHNT and CDR2 YYREEE (reference sequence). The CDR3 contains 16 residues. The CDR3 DNA reads as TGTGCCAGCAGATTTAGGGGGAAAGATTTTAACTATGGCTACACCTTC. This codes for CASRFRGKDFNYGYTF.

J is TRBJ1-5 and V is TRBV19; the D is unclear. CDR1 LNHDA and CDR2 SQIVND come from the germline V gene (reference sequence). There are 13 residues in the CDR3. Trimming left V 1 base short and J 6 bases short, with 7 bases between. CDR3 region: CASSIVSVQPQHF. DNA for the CDR3: TGTGCCAGTAGTATAGTTTCTGTTCAGCCCCAGCATTTT. Filled out from reference TRBV19 and TRBJ1-5, the complete variable domain reads DGGITQSPKYLFRKEGQNVTLSCEQNLNHDAMYWYRQDPGQGLRLIYYSQIVNDFQKGDIAEGYSVSREKKESFPLTVTSAQKNPTAFYLCASSIVSVQPQHFGDGTRLSIL.

V is TRBV4-1 and J is TRBJ2-7, with TRBD2 matching 8 bases. Trimming removed 1 base from V and 1 base from J; junction bases left unmatched: 3. Germline CDR1 and CDR2: MGHRA and YSYEKL. CDR3 size: 15 residues. The CDR3 bases are TGCGCCAGCAGCCAAGGACTAGCGTCTTCCTACGAGCAGTACTTC. Protein product: CASSQGLASSYEQYF.

This chain uses TRBV27 with TRBJ1-1; 8 bases map to TRBD1. The V and J ends lost 1 base and 6 bases, in that order; junction bases with no gene match: 7. The CDR3 has 15 residues. Germline V gene sequence: CDR1 MNHEY, CDR2 SMNVEV (reference sequence). Here the CDR3 DNA reads TGTGCCAGCAGTTTATTAGGGCAGGGGGCACCTGAAGCTTTCTTT. Encoded protein: CASSLLGQGAPEAFF.

V and J are TRBV11-2 and TRBJ2-7; weak D call: TRBD2 (5 bases). Deletions cut 2 bases from V and 6 bases from J, with 20 bases between. The germline V gene has CDR1 SGHAT and CDR2 FQNNGV. The CDR3 covers 16 residues. CDR3: CASSLFGGLKPPEQYF. In nucleotides, the CDR3 is TGTGCCAGCAGCTTATTCGGCGGGCTCAAACCCCCCGAGCAGTACTTC.

The rearrangement links TRBV5-1 to TRBJ2-3; D is possibly TRBD1 (5 bases). The germline gives CDR1 SGHRS, CDR2 YFSETQ. Between the trimmed V and J ends, which lost 5 bases and 8 bases, there was a span of 21 bases. The length of the CDR3 is 15 residues. DNA for the CDR3: TGCGCCAGCAGTAGTGACAGAGTCCCAGTTTCTACGCAGTATTTT. Encoded protein: CASSSDRVPVSTQYF.

The DNA for the CDR3 is TGTGCCAGCTCACCACCGGCGGGGGGCTCCTACGAGCAGTACTTC. This sequence encodes CASSPPAGGSYEQYF. The V and J genes are TRBV18 and TRBJ2-7; the match to TRBD2 covers 8 bases. Germline V CDR1 and CDR2: KGHSH, LQKENI. After removal of 0 bases from V and 0 bases from J, the junction contained 1 base not matched to a gene. The CDR3 contains 15 residues.

A few counts support this clone. The J gene is TRBJ2-2, the V gene TRBV3-1 (or the pseudogene TRBV3-2); TRBD2 might be the D (6 bases). This CDR3 has 16 amino acids. Germline V gene lookup returns CDR1 LGHDT and CDR2 YNNKEL (reference sequence). Trimming took 1 base from V and 6 from J, leaving 15 bases between them. The CDR3 DNA sequence: TGTGCCAGCAGCCAAGGTGGGGGGAGGTTGGCCGGGGAGCTGTTTTTT. This codes for CASSQGGGRLAGELFF.

This rearrangement joins TRBV2 to TRBJ2-2; D remains unclear. Germline assignment: CDR1 SNHLY and CDR2 FYNNEI. The germline V and J ends were trimmed by 10 bases and 0 bases, with 12 bases remaining between them. This CDR3 contains 14 residues. CDR3 amino acids: CATARPANTGELFF. CDR3 sequence (DNA): TGTGCCACCGCCAGGCCCGCGAACACCGGGGAGCTGTTTTTT.

This clone was found once. This chain joins TRBV6-5 and TRBJ1-1, with 7 bases fitting TRBD1. With V trimmed by 5 bases and J by 4 bases, 4 bases remained unmatched. The CDR3 contains 13 residues. CDR1 and CDR2 from the germline V gene are MNHEY and SVGAGI. The CDR3 bases are TGTGCCAGCAGTCCGACAGGGTTCACTGAAGCTTTCTTT. This encodes CASSPTGFTEAFF.

V gene TRBV6-5 combines with J gene TRBJ2-5; possibly TRBD1 for D (6 bases). Per the germline V gene, CDR1 is MNHEY and CDR2 is SVGAGI. The V end lost 5 bases, the J end lost 5 bases, and 12 bases lay between the germline ends. The CDR3 sequence is 13 residues long. In DNA, the CDR3 is TGTGCCAGCAGTCGGACAGTGGAGGAGACCCAGTACTTC. It specifies CASSRTVEETQYF.

This clone was recorded only once. The chain's CDR3 is CASSLSYRAYEQYF. The CDR3 nucleotides read TGTGCCAGCAGCTTGTCGTATAGAGCCTACGAGCAGTACTTC. The chain carries TRBV5-5 and TRBJ2-7; D remains ambiguous. The CDR3 is made up of 14 amino acids. The V gene lost 1 base and the J gene lost 2 bases, with 10 bases spanning the gap. The germline V gene encodes CDR1 SGHKS and CDR2 YYEKEE (reference sequence).

V gene TRBV18 combines with J gene TRBJ2-7; D uncertain. CDR1 KGHSH and CDR2 LQKENI come from the germline V gene. The CDR3 consists of 11 residues. Trimming took off 3 bases at V and 7 bases at J, with 7 bases between the two ends. This CDR3 reads CASSPLREQYF. CDR3 coding DNA: TGTGCCAGCTCACCTCTCAGGGAGCAGTACTTC.

This chain joins TRBV3-1 (or the pseudogene TRBV3-2) and TRBJ1-4; 7 bases match TRBD1. In germline, CDR1 is LGHDT, CDR2 YNNKEL (reference sequence). The CDR3 runs to 18 residues. Trimming at V came to 4 bases and at J to 0 bases, leaving 11 bases not matched to a gene. CDR3 residues: CASSPPPGQVATNEKLFF. The CDR3 DNA is TGTGCCAGCAGCCCCCCTCCCGGACAGGTCGCAACTAATGAAAAACTGTTTTTT.

V gene TRBV7-3 combines with J gene TRBJ2-3, with 8 bases matching TRBD2. The CDR3 consists of 16 residues. Germline values: CDR1 SGHTA, CDR2 FQGTGA. The trim removed 1 base at V and 2 bases at J, leaving 5 bases unmatched. The CDR3 protein is CASSLIAGTLTDTQYF. As DNA, the CDR3 is TGTGCCAGCAGCTTAATAGCGGGGACTCTCACAGATACGCAGTATTTT.

This sequence joins TRBV7-3 and TRBJ1-2; TRBD1 is a possible D gene (5 bases). The CDR3 has 14 amino acids. Germline CDR1 reads SGHTA; CDR2 reads FQGTGA. V lost 5 bases to trimming and J lost 4 bases, with 14 bases between them. As DNA, the CDR3 is TGTGCCAGCAGCCCCGGTGTTCAGGGCTATGGCTACACCTTC. It encodes CASSPGVQGYGYTF.

The chain links TRBV4-1 to TRBJ2-7, with TRBD1 matching 9 bases. CDR1 MGHRA and CDR2 YSYEKL come from the germline V gene. J was trimmed by 2 bases and V by 1 base; bases with no gene match: 3. The CDR3 loop spans 15 amino acids. The CDR3 DNA is TGCGCCAGCAGCCAAGCCGGGACAGGGCCCTACGAGCAGTACTTC. Protein sequence: CASSQAGTGPYEQYF.

This CDR3 is CASSLIWTSGGLETQYF. In DNA form, the CDR3 reads TGTGCCAGCAGCCTAATCTGGACTAGCGGGGGACTGGAGACCCAGTACTTC. The chain combines TRBV6-2 or TRBV6-3 with TRBJ2-5; 13 bases match TRBD2. The CDR3 extends over 17 amino acids. CDR1 MNHEY and CDR2 SVGEGT come from the germline V gene. Trimming took 6 bases from V and 5 from J; bases not matched to a gene: 12.

The chain couples TRBV7-2 to TRBJ1-3; 7 nucleotides align to TRBD1. CDR1 and CDR2 from the germline V gene are SGHTA and FQGNSA. With V trimmed by 5 bases and J by 4 bases, 5 bases remained unmatched. This CDR3 is built from 14 residues. CDR3 sequence: CASSQQGIGNTIYF. The CDR3 bases are TGTGCCAGCAGCCAACAGGGGATCGGAAACACCATATATTTT.

The chain joins TRBV19 to TRBJ1-2; no firm D call. CDR1 and CDR2 from the germline V gene are LNHDA and SQIVND (reference sequence). V was trimmed by 4 bases and J by 4 bases, leaving 4 bases between them. This CDR3 comprises 11 residues. This CDR3 is CASSNSYGYTF. The CDR3, as DNA: TGTGCCAGTAGTAACAGCTATGGCTACACCTTC.

The J gene is TRBJ1-5, the V gene TRBV24-1; weak D call: TRBD1 (5 bases). The CDR3 spans 15 residues. Trimming took 2 bases from V and 11 from J, leaving 18 bases between them. CDR1 and CDR2 (germline): KGHDR, SFDVKD. CDR3 sequence: CATSDWVQGGWTQHF. Here the CDR3 DNA reads TGTGCCACCAGTGATTGGGTGCAGGGTGGTTGGACCCAGCATTTT.

The chain couples TRBV6-5 to TRBJ2-7; 7 bases agree with TRBD1. The CDR3 is 16 residues long. The J segment lost 5 bases and the V segment lost 4 bases, leaving 14 bases of the junction unmatched. Germline V gives CDR1 MNHEY, CDR2 SVGAGI. Here the CDR3 DNA reads TGTGCCAGCAGTTCCGCCGGTGGGGCAGGGGGAGACGAGCAGTACTTC. Translated: CASSSAGGAGGDEQYF.

The gene calls are TRBV2 and TRBJ1-3; D not resolved. Trimming removed 6 bases from V and 2 bases from J, with 11 bases in between. Germline CDR1 SNHLY, CDR2 FYNNEI. This CDR3 has 14 residues. Written as DNA, the CDR3 is TGTGCCAGCAGGGCCCAGGCTCCTGGAAACACCATATATTTT. This codes for CASRAQAPGNTIYF.

The chain recombines TRBV5-1 with TRBJ2-2; 8 bases agree with TRBD1. The CDR3 is made up of 15 amino acids. Germline CDR1 reads SGHRS; CDR2 reads YFSETQ. V was pared by 3 bases and J by 6 bases, with 7 bases of the junction left unmatched. CDR3 in DNA: TGCGCCAGCAGCTGGACAGGGCAGGGCTCCGGGGAGCTGTTTTTT. Protein: CASSWTGQGSGELFF.

The chain couples TRBV27 to TRBJ2-5; TRBD2 might be the D (7 bases). Germline lookup yields CDR1 MNHEY and CDR2 SMNVEV (reference sequence). V was trimmed by 6 bases and J by 7 bases, leaving 21 bases between them. The CDR3 has 15 residues. The CDR3 here is CASSQVGGPKRTQYF. DNA for the CDR3: TGTGCCAGCAGCCAAGTCGGGGGGCCCAAACGGACCCAGTACTTC.